This T cell receptor (beta chain) was retrieved from a study of identical twins. Each CDR3 protein is one row after TCRdb ran MiXCR on the 5' RACE reads. The data show fewer than 650,000 distinct CDR3 sequences, 7.1% seen once. Trimming at V came to 5 bases and at J to 3 bases, leaving 12 bases not matched to a gene. CDR3 length equals 16 residues. Germline-derived CDR1 and CDR2 are SEHNR and FQNEAQ (reference sequence). A further study also used this sample, focusing on yellow fever vaccine responses in identical twins.

Material for sequencing was PBMCs. The sequence derives from a woman younger than 35 in good health. The rearrangement links TRBV7-9 to TRBJ2-7; TRBD1 matches at 8 bases. The CDR3 reads CASSPGQGTSLYEQYF. For the CDR3, the DNA is TGTGCCAGCAGCCCAGGACAGGGCACCTCCCTCTACGAGCAGTACTTC.